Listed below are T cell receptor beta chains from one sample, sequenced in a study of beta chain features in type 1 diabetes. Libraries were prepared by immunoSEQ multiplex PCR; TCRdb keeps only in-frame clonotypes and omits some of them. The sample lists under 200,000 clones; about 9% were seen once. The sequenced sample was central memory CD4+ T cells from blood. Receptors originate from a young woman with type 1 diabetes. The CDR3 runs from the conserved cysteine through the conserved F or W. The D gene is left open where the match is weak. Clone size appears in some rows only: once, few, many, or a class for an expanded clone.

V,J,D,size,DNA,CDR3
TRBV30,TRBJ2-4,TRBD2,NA,TGTGCCTGGAGTGGGCTAGCGGGAGCCAAAAACATTCAGTACTTC,CAWSGLAGAKNIQYF
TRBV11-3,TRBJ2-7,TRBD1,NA,TGTGCCAGCAGCTTAGGCGCGGGACAGGGTGAGCAGTACTTC,CASSLGAGQGEQYF
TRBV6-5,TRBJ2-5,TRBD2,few,TGTGCCAGCAGTTGGCATAGCGGGGCTCAAGAGACCCAGTACTTC,CASSWHSGAQETQYF
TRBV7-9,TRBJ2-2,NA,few,TGTGCCAGCAGCTTAGTCACGAACACCGGGGAGCTGTTTTTT,CASSLVTNTGELFF
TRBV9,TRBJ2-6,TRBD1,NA,TGTGCCAGCAGCGTATTTGCGGGACAGGGAGACTCTGGGGCCAACGTCCTGACTTTC,CASSVFAGQGDSGANVLTF
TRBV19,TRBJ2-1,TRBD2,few,TGTGCCAGTAGCCGGACTAGCGGGGGGGGAAACAATGAGCAGTTCTTC,CASSRTSGGGNNEQFF
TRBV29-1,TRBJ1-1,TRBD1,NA,TGCAGCGCCACACAAAACAGGGGCCCCGGAGGTGAAGCTTTCTTT,CSATQNRGPGGEAFF
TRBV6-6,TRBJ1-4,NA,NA,TGTGCCAGCAGCGACCTGACAGGAGGAAATGAAAAACTGTTTTTT,CASSDLTGGNEKLFF
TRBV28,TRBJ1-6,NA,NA,TGTGCCAGCAGTTTAGTGGCAGGGCCAGATAATTCACCCCTCCACTTT,CASSLVAGPDNSPLHF
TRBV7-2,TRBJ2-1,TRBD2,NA,TGTGCCAGCAGCTTAGTAGCGGGAGGTGGCAATGAGCAGTTCTTC,CASSLVAGGGNEQFF
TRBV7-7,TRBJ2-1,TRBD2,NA,TGTGCCAGCAGCCCGAGCGGGGGGGTTAGTGAGCAGTTCTTC,CASSPSGGVSEQFF
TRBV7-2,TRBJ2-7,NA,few,TGTGCCAGCAACGCACCGAGGGATGGCTACGAGCAGTACTTC,CASNAPRDGYEQYF